Below, one T cell receptor (beta chain) is given with its context. Its antigen target is currently unknown. The input lacks base qualities; no much larger clone sits a single base away. Library construction relied on the immunoSEQ multiplex PCR assay. Per the source publication's procedure: A statistical classification framework was built for diagnosing cytomegalovirus status from the catalog of TCR beta chain sequences. This is the immuneACCESS table as TCRdb keeps it, with only in-frame sequences that have V and J called. A part of the clones is gone; compared with another copy, unresolved V genes explain less than half, and the rest is unexplained. The V and J calls and clone size come from that table; D and trimming were worked out from the DNA. This sample has some 250,000 clones in its table, and roughly 86% of those were observed once. The ten largest clones add up to less than 1.5% of the sample.

This specimen belongs to a study of cytomegalovirus exposure and HLA in healthy donors (dated by TCRdb to the late 2010s). Background on the whole study: A later analysis indicated that the roughly 130 validation repertoires were generated on the platform also employed for the 600 to 750 repertoires of the first cohort. The aim of the study was to test whether cataloging public T cell receptors could identify signatures of past pathogen exposure. A separate validation cohort of over 95 different subjects was used in addition to the roughly 640-subject first cohort. To predict cytomegalovirus infection status, the study brought together high-throughput TCR immunosequencing, statistical association of individual TCRs with disease status, and machine learning.

Broader findings and caveats from the paper: In both the original and validation cohorts, the classifier was reported to diagnose cytomegalovirus status with high specificity and sensitivity. According to the authors, the approach could potentially be generalized to other disease states and immunological phenotypes. A later analysis found that TCRs clustered in the first cohort also tended to co-occur in the roughly 110 validation repertoires, with approximately 95% of cluster scores above 0. A few of the identified cytomegalovirus-associated TCR beta chains were confirmed in vitro to be specific for cytomegalovirus antigens. While some public TCRs were present in many individuals, most TCR sequences turned up only very rarely across donors. The validation cohort had no HLA typing available for a later analysis, so co-occurrence within that cohort was assessed over all 110 or so repertoires. A total of about 180 TCR beta chains were listed by the study as associated with cytomegalovirus.

The donors belonged to the validation cohort of about 130 subjects, which was separate from the approximately 700-subject first cohort. The clonotype comes from a woman in her 30s in good health and CMV-seropositive. Material for sequencing was PBMCs.

The DNA reads TGCGCCAGCAGCCAGGGCACAGAGTTCGAGACCCAGTACTTC. The translation is CASSQGTEFETQYF. The V gene is TRBV4-1 and the J gene is TRBJ2-5; no D gene call is confident. The germline V gene yields MGHRA for CDR1 and YSYEKL for CDR2. V is reduced by 3 bases and J by 5 bases, leaving a spacing of 13 bases between them. The CDR3 runs 14 residues from the cysteine to the phenylalanine. Just the 42-base CDR3 DNA is kept, in frame starting at base 1.